This TCR beta chain was captured in a study of identifying expanded T cells in peripheral blood. Study observations and caveats: Across healthy donors, higher total template counts meant significantly greater approximately 2-week count variance. Differentially abundant clones: around 1.2 between replicates, 16.4 at around 14 days, 18 to 20 at four.

Method: immunoSEQ multiplex PCR; TCRdb's copy keeps in-frame clones and lacks some. The sample consists of approximately 59,000 clones, approximately 89% of them appearing once. V lost 3 bases to trimming and J lost 6 bases; unmatched junction nucleotides: 9. Germline assignment: CDR1 ENHRY and CDR2 SYGVKD. The CDR3 has 16 residues. Comment on this clone: Its antigen is undetermined.

Sequenced input: blood. The chain employs TRBV10-3 and TRBJ1-5, with 9 bases aligning to TRBD1. This clonotype was sampled from a person aged 18 to 75 in good health. CDR3 in amino acids: CAISDPGQGSFQPQHF. In DNA form, the CDR3 reads TGTGCCATCAGTGACCCGGGACAGGGTAGTTTTCAGCCCCAGCATTTT.